A selection of T cell receptor beta chains follows, all from one sample in a study of human thymus T cells. TCRdb's table, derived via immunoSEQ multiplex PCR, lists solely in-frame clones and lacks some. The sample consists of just over 45,000 clones, 85% to 95% of them appearing once. The sequenced sample consisted of blood. Receptors originate from a girl under three years old with a congenital heart defect but otherwise immunologically healthy. Each CDR3 is given with its conserved first and last residue. A D gene is named only where the DNA matches it firmly. Not every row has a clone size; where given, it reads once, few, many or a size class.

D	size	V	J	DNA	CDR3
.	.	TRBV12-5	TRBJ2-7	TGTGCTAGTGGACCGGACGGATCCTACGAGCAGTACTTC	CASGPDGSYEQYF
.	few	TRBV10-3	TRBJ1-5	TGTGCCATCAGTGATTGGTATCAGCCCCAGCATTTT	CAISDWYQPQHF
.	.	TRBV9	TRBJ2-7	TGTGCCAGCAGCCCAGCGGGCAAGAACTACGAGCAGTACTTC	CASSPAGKNYEQYF
TRBD1	.	TRBV19	TRBJ1-1	TGTGCCAGTAGCTCCAGGACAGGGCGGAACACTGAAGCTTTCTTT	CASSSRTGRNTEAFF
.	.	TRBV29-1	TRBJ2-7	TGCAGCGTTGTAGTCCCGGGCCGGTCCTACGAGCAGTACTTC	CSVVVPGRSYEQYF
.	.	TRBV30	TRBJ1-2	TGTGCCTGGAGGAGAAGTCCCGATGGCTACACCTTC	CAWRRSPDGYTF
TRBD1	.	TRBV2	TRBJ1-5	TGTGCCAGCAGTGGGACAGGGTATAGCAATCAGCCCCAGCATTTT	CASSGTGYSNQPQHF
TRBD2	.	TRBV28	TRBJ2-1	TGTGCCAGCAGTGAGCCGGGACTAGTCTACAATGAGCAGTTCTTC	CASSEPGLVYNEQFF
TRBD2	.	TRBV5-1	TRBJ2-2	TGCGCCAGCAGCTTAGGACTAGCGGGAGGCCTCTGGAACACCGGGGAGCTGTTTTTT	CASSLGLAGGLWNTGELFF
.	.	TRBV5-4	TRBJ2-5	TGTGCCAGCAGCTCGCGGGGACGGGAGACCCAGTACTTC	CASSSRGRETQYF
TRBD2	.	TRBV27	TRBJ2-2	TGTGCCAGCAGTTTTGGACTAGCGGGAGGACCCGGGGAGCTGTTTTTT	CASSFGLAGGPGELFF
TRBD2	.	TRBV9	TRBJ2-1	TGTGCCAGCAGCGTATCCTCTAGCGGGACTTACAATGAGCAGTTCTTC	CASSVSSSGTYNEQFF
.	.	TRBV4-3	TRBJ2-3	TGCGCCAGCAGCCAGTTCGTCACAGATACGCAGTATTTT	CASSQFVTDTQYF
.	once	TRBV11-2	TRBJ2-1	TGTGCCAGCAGTCCGATGAGGGGGGGTGCGCAGTTCTTC	CASSPMRGGAQFF
.	.	TRBV5-6	TRBJ2-4	TGTGCCAGCAGCTTGCGACAGGTTCTAGCCAAAAACATTCAGTACTTC	CASSLRQVLAKNIQYF
.	.	TRBV6-6	TRBJ2-7	TGTGCCAGCAGTTACGAGCCCTATCTGTACGAGCAGTACTTC	CASSYEPYLYEQYF
.	.	TRBV30	TRBJ1-3	TGTGCCTGGAGCCCTTACACAGGTCCCTCTGGAAACACCATATATTTT	CAWSPYTGPSGNTIYF
.	.	TRBV9	TRBJ1-1	TGTGCCAGCAGCGTAGAGGGAGATACTGAAGCTTTCTTT	CASSVEGDTEAFF
.	.	TRBV4-2	TRBJ1-5	TGTGCCAGCAGCCATGGGGGGCAGCCCCAGCATTTT	CASSHGGQPQHF
.	.	TRBV5-1	TRBJ2-2	TGCGCCAGCAGCGCCGGACGTATCACGAACACCGGGGAGCTGTTTTTT	CASSAGRITNTGELFF
TRBD1	.	TRBV19	TRBJ1-2	TGTGCCAGTAGTCCCCGGACAGGGGATGGCTATGGCTACACCTTC	CASSPRTGDGYGYTF
TRBD1	.	TRBV6-5	TRBJ1-2	TGTGCCAGCAGACCCAGGACAGGGACTAACTATGGCTACACCTTC	CASRPRTGTNYGYTF
TRBD1	.	TRBV6-5	TRBJ2-2	TGTGCCAGCAGTTATCTCGAACAGGGGGCCGGGGAGCTGTTTTTT	CASSYLEQGAGELFF
.	.	TRBV7-2	TRBJ1-1	TGTGCCAGCAGCTTTCGACAGGCCCTAATGAACACTGAAGCTTTCTTT	CASSFRQALMNTEAFF
.	once	TRBV19	TRBJ2-5	TGTGCCAGTAGCCCGGTTCGGGGAGAGACCCAGTACTTC	CASSPVRGETQYF
TRBD2	.	TRBV11-2	TRBJ2-7	TGTGCCAGCAGCGCATGGACTAGCGGGAGGGAGACGGGCGAGCAGTACTTC	CASSAWTSGRETGEQYF
TRBD2	.	TRBV6-1	TRBJ2-1	TGTGCCAGCAGTGTTCTAGCGGGGGGGTACAATGAGCAGTTCTTC	CASSVLAGGYNEQFF
.	.	TRBV7-9	TRBJ1-2	TGTGCCAGCAGCTCGAAGTCGGGTATCGTTTATGGCTACACCTTC	CASSSKSGIVYGYTF
.	.	TRBV20-1	TRBJ2-5	TGCAGTGCTAGAGATCAGGAGACCCAGTACTTC	CSARDQETQYF